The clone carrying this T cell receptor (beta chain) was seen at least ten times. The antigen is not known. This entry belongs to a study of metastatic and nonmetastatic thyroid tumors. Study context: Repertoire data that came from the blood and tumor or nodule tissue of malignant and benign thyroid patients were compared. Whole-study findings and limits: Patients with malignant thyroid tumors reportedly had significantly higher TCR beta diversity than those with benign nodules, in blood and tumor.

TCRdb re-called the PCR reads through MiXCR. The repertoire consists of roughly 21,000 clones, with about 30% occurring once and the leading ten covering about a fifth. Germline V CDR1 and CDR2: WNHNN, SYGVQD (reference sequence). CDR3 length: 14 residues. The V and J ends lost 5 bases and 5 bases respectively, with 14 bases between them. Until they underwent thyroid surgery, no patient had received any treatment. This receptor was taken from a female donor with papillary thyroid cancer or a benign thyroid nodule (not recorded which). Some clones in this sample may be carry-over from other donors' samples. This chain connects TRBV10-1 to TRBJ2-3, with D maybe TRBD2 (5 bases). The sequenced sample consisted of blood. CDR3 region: CASSPAPEGDTQYF. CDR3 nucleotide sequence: TGCGCCAGCAGTCCGGCTCCTGAGGGAGATACGCAGTATTTT.